A selection of T cell receptor beta chains follows, all from one sample in a study of post-analysis software for immune sequencing data. TCRdb processed the PCR reads anew with MiXCR; each CDR3 protein has one entry. There are roughly 540,000 distinct CDR3 sequences in the sample; 34% occur only once, and approximately 6% lies in the top ten. The sample taken for sequencing was blood. These receptors were taken from a girl between 2 and 17 years old with multiple sclerosis. The CDR3 runs from the conserved cysteine through the conserved F or W. D genes are given only for firm matches. Rows give clone size only sometimes, using once, few, many, or a class for an expanded clone.

d_call,v_call,clone_size,j_call,cdr3_aa,cdr3_nt
-,TRBV7-2,few,TRBJ2-7,CASSFFPGDIDEQYF,TGTGCCAGCAGCTTCTTCCCCGGGGATATCGACGAGCAGTACTTC
-,TRBV7-8,few,TRBJ2-5,CASSSLRAETQYF,TGTGCCAGCAGCTCCCTCCGGGCAGAGACCCAGTACTTC
TRBD1,TRBV6-1,-,TRBJ2-1,CASSRDSLHNEQFF,TGTGCCAGCAGTCGGGACAGCCTTCACAATGAGCAGTTCTTC
-,TRBV7-6,many,TRBJ2-1,CASSFNNEQFF,TGTGCCAGCAGCTTTAACAATGAGCAGTTCTTC
-,TRBV9,once,TRBJ1-2,CASSPWGERNYGYIF,TGTGCCAGCAGCCCATGGGGGGAGAGGAACTATGGCTACATCTTC
-,TRBV19,-,TRBJ2-6,CASSILQEAGANVLTF,TGTGCCAGTAGTATCCTCCAGGAGGCGGGGGCCAACGTCCTGACTTTC
TRBD2,TRBV3-1,-,TRBJ2-2,CASSQGLAGNTGELFF,TGTGCCAGCAGCCAAGGACTAGCGGGGAACACCGGGGAGCTGTTTTTT
TRBD1,TRBV29-1,few,TRBJ2-5,CSVDDRGMKTQYF,TGCAGCGTTGATGACAGGGGGATGAAGACCCAGTACTTC
TRBD1,TRBV25-1,few,TRBJ2-6,CASSEDRAGANVLTF,TGTGCCAGCAGTGAGGACAGGGCTGGGGCCAACGTCCTGACTTTC
-,TRBV7-2,-,TRBJ1-6,CASSPGSLVNSPLHF,TGTGCCAGCAGCCCCGGAAGTTTGGTAAATTCACCCCTCCACTTT
-,TRBV12-3/TRBV12-4,-,TRBJ1-5,CASSLAVSRGRPQHF,TGTGCCAGCAGTTTAGCGGTGTCTCGGGGTCGGCCCCAGCATTTT
-,TRBV4-1,few,TRBJ1-6,CASSQDLRLFGSPLHF,TGCGCCAGCAGCCAAGATCTTCGGTTGTTCGGTTCACCCCTCCACTTT
TRBD2,TRBV7-6,-,TRBJ2-1,CASSSGLAGEILYNEQFF,TGTGCCAGCAGCTCGGGACTAGCGGGGGAAATACTTTACAATGAGCAGTTCTTC
TRBD1,TRBV4-2,-,TRBJ2-1,CASSQDGQGANNEQFF,TGTGCCAGCAGCCAAGACGGGCAGGGGGCGAACAATGAGCAGTTCTTC
-,TRBV5-1,-,TRBJ2-1,CASSLHLGPYNEQFF,TGCGCCAGCAGCTTGCACCTTGGGCCCTACAATGAGCAGTTCTTC
TRBD2,TRBV20-1,-,TRBJ2-5,CSASREGRQETQYF,TGCAGTGCGAGTCGGGAGGGCCGCCAAGAGACCCAGTACTTC
TRBD2,TRBV7-8,few,TRBJ2-4,CASSPFLAGGSIAKNIQYF,TGTGCCAGCAGCCCGTTCCTAGCGGGGGGTTCCATAGCCAAAAACATTCAGTACTTC
-,TRBV6-5,-,TRBJ2-1,CASSYTRRDSEQFF,TGTGCCAGCAGTTACACGCGGCGGGACAGTGAGCAGTTCTTC
-,TRBV12-3/TRBV12-4,few,TRBJ2-1,CASSFVGGPDGQFF,TGTGCCAGTAGTTTTGTGGGGGGGCCTGATGGGCAGTTCTTC
-,TRBV5-1,few,TRBJ1-4,CASSVGNEKLFF,TGCGCCAGCAGCGTGGGTAATGAAAAACTGTTTTTT
TRBD1,TRBV12-3/TRBV12-4,few,TRBJ1-6,CASSSPGWGQVNSPLHF,TGTGCCAGCAGTTCACCCGGGTGGGGACAGGTGAATTCACCCCTCCACTTT
TRBD1,TRBV29-1,few,TRBJ2-7,CSVELRRPGQGPYEQYF,TGCAGCGTTGAATTAAGACGGCCGGGACAGGGCCCCTACGAGCAGTACTTC
-,TRBV5-1,few,TRBJ1-4,CASSWTAYDEKLFF,TGCGCCAGCAGCTGGACCGCATACGATGAAAAACTGTTTTTT
TRBD2,TRBV4-2,-,TRBJ2-5,CASSPMQLARTSQETQYF,TGTGCCAGCAGCCCTATGCAACTAGCCCGGACTAGTCAAGAGACCCAGTACTTC
TRBD2,TRBV29-1,-,TRBJ2-5,CSVDLLAGGQWEQYF,TGCAGCGTTGATTTGCTAGCGGGGGGGCAGTGGGAGCAGTACTTC
TRBD1,TRBV24-1,few,TRBJ2-1,CATSDPTGSSYNEQFF,TGTGCCACCAGTGATCCGACAGGGAGCTCCTACAATGAGCAGTTCTTC
TRBD1,TRBV5-6,many,TRBJ2-3,CASSPGQGADTQYF,TGTGCCAGCAGCCCAGGACAGGGCGCAGATACGCAGTATTTT
TRBD2,TRBV3-1,many,TRBJ2-3,CASSQASGSGTDTQYF,TGTGCCAGCTCCCAGGCTAGCGGGTCCGGCACAGATACGCAGTATTTT
-,TRBV18,-,TRBJ2-1,CASSPAGNVWQFF,TGTGCCAGCTCACCAGCCGGAAATGTTTGGCAGTTCTTC
-,TRBV7-9,many,TRBJ2-7,CASTPTGYEQYF,TGTGCCAGCACCCCGACGGGCTACGAGCAGTACTTC
-,TRBV7-8,once,TRBJ1-6,CASSLMALGDSPLHF,TGTGCCAGCAGCTTAATGGCTCTCGGAGATTCACCCCTCCACTTT
-,TRBV10-2,-,TRBJ2-7,CASSETSLISYEQYF,TGCGCCAGCAGTGAAACTAGTCTCATATCCTACGAGCAGTACTTC
-,TRBV5-1,-,TRBJ2-2,CASSGRSTGELFF,TGCGCCAGCAGCGGACGGAGCACCGGGGAGCTGTTTTTT
-,TRBV4-1,few,TRBJ1-2,CASSHDEGGWYGYTF,TGCGCCAGCAGCCATGATGAGGGGGGATGGTATGGCTACACCTTC
-,TRBV3-1,few,TRBJ1-2,CASSPGPWRYTF,TGTGCCAGCAGCCCTGGACCGTGGCGCTACACCTTC
-,TRBV4-2,-,TRBJ2-7,CASSQHPGRRSSYEQYF,TGTGCCAGCAGCCAACACCCGGGACGCCGAAGCTCCTACGAGCAGTACTTC
-,TRBV5-1,-,TRBJ2-5,CASSLASRTFQETQYF,TGCGCCAGCAGCTTGGCCTCTAGGACCTTCCAAGAGACCCAGTACTTC
-,TRBV29-1,-,TRBJ1-1,CSAIQVGAFF,TGCAGCGCGATACAGGTTGGGGCTTTCTTT
TRBD1,TRBV5-6,-,TRBJ2-5,CASKAGTGGETQYF,TGTGCCAGCAAGGCCGGGACAGGGGGCGAGACCCAGTACTTC
-,TRBV13,few,TRBJ2-2,CASSLTGINGELFF,TGTGCCAGCAGCTTAACTGGGATCAACGGGGAGCTGTTTTTT
-,TRBV10-2,few,TRBJ1-2,CASTLGSGGYTF,TGCGCCAGCACGTTGGGATCAGGCGGCTACACCTTC
-,TRBV20-1,few,TRBJ1-4,CSAGGPAKDEKLFF,TGCAGTGCAGGGGGGCCGGCTAAGGATGAAAAACTGTTTTTT
-,TRBV10-3,-,TRBJ2-7,CAISASGGGTSYEQYF,TGTGCCATCAGCGCCTCTGGCGGAGGAACCTCCTACGAGCAGTACTTC
TRBD1,TRBV12-3/TRBV12-4,-,TRBJ2-7,CASTPTDRTHHEQYF,TGTGCCAGCACCCCAACGGACAGGACCCACCACGAGCAGTACTTC